The 31 T cell receptor beta chains in this list originate from one sample, sequenced in a study of blood T cell repertoires in COVID-19. The method was immunoSEQ multiplex PCR; TCRdb's version includes in-frame clones alone and lacks a portion of them. Of about 210,000 clones in the sample, 80% are singletons; the top ten hold 4.3%. Sequencing was carried out using PBMCs or T cells enriched from blood (not recorded which). The source is a man aged 30-40 years with acute COVID-19.

CDR3 nucleotides: TGCAGCGTTGAGCCGGGGACAGATCCCGGGGAGCTGTTTTTT. As protein: CSVEPGTDPGELFF. The chain is built from TRBV29-1 and TRBJ2-2; TRBD1 matches at 7 bases. This CDR3 contains 14 residues. The V segment lost 3 bases and the J segment 6 bases; nucleotides outside the gene matches: 7. Germline CDR1 is SQVTM and CDR2 is ANQGSEA.

The rearrangement uses TRBV28 and TRBJ1-5, with 7 positions matching TRBD1. V was pared by 3 bases and J by 5 bases, with 4 bases of the junction left unmatched. The CDR3 consists of 14 residues. Germline CDR1 and CDR2: MDHEN and SYDVKM. CDR3 residues: CASSFNQGDQPQHF. In DNA form, the CDR3 reads TGTGCCAGCAGTTTCAACCAGGGGGATCAGCCCCAGCATTTT.

The rearrangement links TRBV27 to TRBJ1-1; D may be TRBD1 (6 bases). From germline, CDR1 is MNHEY and CDR2 SMNVEV (reference sequence). V was cut by 5 bases and J by 8 bases, with 21 bases left in between. The CDR3 loop spans 15 amino acids. This CDR3 is CASSEFGRGTGEAFF. DNA of the CDR3: TGTGCCAGCAGTGAATTTGGACGGGGAACAGGGGAAGCTTTCTTT.

The V call is TRBV4-2, the J call TRBJ1-2, with 10 bases aligning to TRBD1. Germline V gives CDR1 LGHNA, CDR2 YNFKEQ. V lost 0 bases to trimming and J lost 6 bases; unmatched junction nucleotides: 1. The CDR3 runs to 14 residues. The CDR3 sequence: CASSQEGTGDGYTF. The CDR3, as DNA: TGTGCCAGCAGCCAAGAAGGGACAGGGGATGGCTACACCTTC.

This clone appeared a few times. The chain joins TRBV4-1 to TRBJ2-5, with TRBD2 identical over 11 bases. CDR1 MGHRA and CDR2 YSYEKL come from the germline V gene. The CDR3 covers 18 residues. The V and J ends lost 1 base and 5 bases, in that order; junction bases with no gene match: 12. The CDR3: CASSQGLLAGGPGETQYF. Here the CDR3 DNA reads TGCGCCAGCAGCCAAGGGTTATTAGCGGGGGGGCCGGGGGAGACCCAGTACTTC.

The J gene is TRBJ2-2, the V gene TRBV6-1, with 8 positions matching TRBD1. Germline CDR1 MNHNS, CDR2 SASEGT. J gave up 4 bases and V 3 bases, and 4 bases lay outside the gene matches. The CDR3 spans 15 residues. The CDR3 sequence: CASSETTGGTGELFF. In DNA, the CDR3 is TGTGCCAGCAGTGAGACAACAGGGGGCACCGGGGAGCTGTTTTTT.

The chain is built from TRBV27 and TRBJ2-3, with D perhaps TRBD1 (5 bases). Trimming took off 5 bases at V and 6 bases at J, with 12 bases between the two ends. The CDR3 extends over 13 amino acids. Germline lookup yields CDR1 MNHEY and CDR2 SMNVEV (reference sequence). This CDR3 is CASSTQGWDTQYF. The CDR3 nucleotides read TGTGCCAGCAGTACCCAGGGTTGGGATACGCAGTATTTT.

The J gene is TRBJ1-2, the V gene TRBV11-2; D is unclear. Germline lookup yields CDR1 SGHAT and CDR2 FQNNGV. This CDR3 is built from 14 residues. Trimming took off 3 bases at V and 7 bases at J, with 15 bases between the two ends. The CDR3 region is CASSLKLAGGGYTF. CDR3 DNA sequence: TGTGCCAGCAGCTTGAAACTCGCTGGAGGTGGCTACACCTTC.

The rearrangement links TRBV19 to TRBJ1-2, with unresolved D. The CDR3 has 13 amino acids. From germline, CDR1 is LNHDA and CDR2 SQIVND (reference sequence). V was cut by 3 bases and J by 8 bases, with 13 bases left in between. The CDR3 DNA follows: TGTGCCAGTAGTATCTCCGACAAGCACGGCTACACCTTC. This sequence encodes CASSISDKHGYTF.

The chain is built from TRBV2 and TRBJ2-1, with TRBD2 matching over 11 bases. V shed 5 bases and J 4 bases; nucleotides not matched to a gene: 4. The germline CDR1 and CDR2 sequences are SNHLY and FYNNEI. This CDR3 has 15 residues. This CDR3 is CASSPIAGGYNEQFF. The CDR3 DNA reads TGTGCCAGCAGTCCAATAGCGGGGGGGTACAATGAGCAGTTCTTC. Based on the CDR3 plus reference TRBV2 and TRBJ2-1, the full variable domain is EPEVTQTPSHQVTQMGQEVILRCVPISNHLYFYWYRQILGQKVEFLVSFYNNEISEKSEIFDDQFSVERPDGSNFTLKIRSTKLEDSAMYFCASSPIAGGYNEQFFGPGTRLTVL.

The J gene is TRBJ1-1, the V gene TRBV5-1; D gene ambiguous. Trimming took off 4 bases at V and 6 bases at J, with 10 bases between the two ends. The CDR3 length is 12 residues. Germline assignment: CDR1 SGHRS and CDR2 YFSETQ. The CDR3 bases are TGCGCCAGCAGCGCCGCCGGGGCTGAAGCTTTCTTT. This encodes CASSAAGAEAFF. The full variable domain, completed using reference TRBV5-1 and TRBJ1-1, is KAGVTQTPRYLIKTRGQQVTLSCSPISGHRSVSWYQQTPGQGLQFLFEYFSETQRNKGNFPGRFSGRQFSNSRSEMNVSTLELGDSALYLCASSAAGAEAFFGQGTRLTVV.

The J gene is TRBJ2-2, the V gene TRBV18; D is possibly TRBD1 (5 bases). The ends were cut back, 3 bases at V and 7 bases at J, with 9 bases in the middle. Germline CDR1 is KGHSH and CDR2 is LQKENI. This CDR3 is built from 13 residues. The CDR3 loop is CASSPTANGELFF. The DNA of the CDR3 is TGTGCCAGCTCACCGACAGCGAACGGGGAGCTGTTTTTT.

V is TRBV10-3 and J is TRBJ1-6, with D perhaps TRBD1 (5 bases). V was trimmed by 6 bases and J by 9 bases, leaving 18 bases between them. Germline V CDR1 and CDR2: ENHRY, SYGVKD. CDR3 length: 15 residues. The DNA for the CDR3 is TGTGCCATCAGAGGGGAGGTAGGCCAGGGTTCACCCCTCCACTTT. It yields the protein CAIRGEVGQGSPLHF.

V and J are TRBV11-2 and TRBJ2-2; the D gene is possibly TRBD1 (6 bases). V was shortened by 1 base and J by 4 bases, with 16 bases between the two germline ends. Germline-derived CDR1 and CDR2 are SGHAT and FQNNGV. This CDR3 has 17 amino acids. DNA of the CDR3: TGTGCCAGCAGCTTAGTTTTTTTCGGGACATCCACCGGGGAGCTGTTTTTT. Translating it yields CASSLVFFGTSTGELFF.

The rearrangement joins TRBV5-5 to TRBJ2-1; 9 bases map to TRBD1. Germline assignment: CDR1 SGHKS and CDR2 YYEKEE (reference sequence). J was trimmed by 7 bases and V by 0 bases; bases with no gene match: 8. This CDR3 has 16 amino acids. The CDR3 region is CASSLAPSGQGNEQFF. The CDR3 nucleotides are TGTGCCAGCAGCTTGGCTCCGTCAGGACAGGGGAATGAGCAGTTCTTC.

The rearrangement links TRBV15 to TRBJ1-3; TRBD1 matches 7 bases. The ends lost 3 bases at V and 0 bases at J; junction bases unmatched: 5. Germline CDR1 reads LNHNV; CDR2 reads YYDKDF (reference sequence). The CDR3 runs to 16 residues. The CDR3: CATSSRQGPSGNTIYF. The CDR3 bases are TGTGCCACCAGCAGTCGACAGGGACCCTCTGGAAACACCATATATTTT.

The genes are TRBV20-1 and TRBJ2-1; D is unresolved. The CDR3 loop spans 11 amino acids. The germline gives CDR1 DFQATT, CDR2 SNEGSKA (reference sequence). V shed 5 bases and J shed 4 bases, with 6 bases lying between them. For the CDR3, the DNA is TGCAGTGCTCCGAGTTACAATGAGCAGTTCTTC. It specifies CSAPSYNEQFF.

This rearrangement joins TRBV6-5 to TRBJ1-5; D possibly corresponds to TRBD1 (6 bases). The CDR3 has 14 amino acids. CDR1 and CDR2 (germline): MNHEY, SVGAGI. Deletions cut 7 bases from V and 4 bases from J, with 14 bases between. In DNA form, the CDR3 reads TGTGCCAGCACAACCAGGGGCGAGAATCAGCCCCAGCATTTT. Amino acids: CASTTRGENQPQHF.

The CDR3 is CASSVQMDTQYF. CDR3 nucleotide sequence: TGTGCCAGCAGCGTACAGATGGATACGCAGTATTTT. V and J are TRBV9 and TRBJ2-3; D gene ambiguous. With 1 base removed from V and 6 bases from J, the gap between germline ends came to 6 bases. The CDR3 contains 12 residues. Germline V gene data show CDR1 as SGDLS and CDR2 as YYNGEE.

This sequence joins TRBV5-1 and TRBJ2-3; 13 positions match TRBD2. In germline, CDR1 is SGHRS, CDR2 YFSETQ. This CDR3 has 17 residues. V lost 3 bases to trimming and J lost 14 bases; unmatched junction nucleotides: 18. Written as DNA, the CDR3 is TGCGCCAGCAGCTGGGCGCCCGGACTAGCGGGGGCCTCAGAGCGGTATTTT. It translates to CASSWAPGLAGASERYF. The full variable domain, completed using reference TRBV5-1 and TRBJ2-3, is KAGVTQTPRYLIKTRGQQVTLSCSPISGHRSVSWYQQTPGQGLQFLFEYFSETQRNKGNFPGRFSGRQFSNSRSEMNVSTLELGDSALYLCASSWAPGLAGASERYFGPGTRLTVL.

This clone occurred a few times. V and J are TRBV30 and TRBJ2-7; 8 positions agree with TRBD2. The CDR3 totals 12 residues. Germline CDR1 GTSNPN, CDR2 SVGIG (reference sequence). V shed 5 bases, J shed 10 bases, and the junction held 10 bases outside the gene matches. The CDR3 coding sequence is TGTGCCTGGCACCTTTCGGGAGGGGCTCAGTACTTC. Its protein product is CAWHLSGGAQYF.

This rearrangement joins TRBV9 to TRBJ2-2, with D uncertain. The germline V gene has CDR1 SGDLS and CDR2 YYNGEE. V lost 0 bases, J lost 4 bases, and 10 bases lay in between. This CDR3 has 15 residues. The CDR3 reads CASSVVGGVTGELFF. The CDR3 coding sequence is TGTGCCAGCAGCGTAGTAGGCGGCGTCACCGGGGAGCTGTTTTTT.

The V and J genes are TRBV9 and TRBJ2-1; 8 bases agree with TRBD2. V was pared by 4 bases and J by 2 bases, with 5 bases of the junction left unmatched. The CDR3 loop spans 15 amino acids. The germline CDR1 and CDR2 sequences are SGDLS and YYNGEE. The CDR3 protein is CASSTGGGTYNEQFF. Here the CDR3 DNA reads TGTGCCAGCAGCACAGGCGGGGGGACCTACAATGAGCAGTTCTTC.

The gene calls are TRBV19 and TRBJ2-7, with no clear D. Germline CDR1 and CDR2: LNHDA and SQIVND (reference sequence). Trimming left V 3 bases short and J 0 bases short, with 9 bases between. This CDR3 has 14 residues. The CDR3 coding sequence is TGTGCCAGTAGTATTGTGGCCAACTCCTACGAGCAGTACTTC. Protein sequence: CASSIVANSYEQYF.

The rearrangement joins TRBV5-4 to TRBJ2-5; D gene unclear. Germline V gives CDR1 SGHNT, CDR2 YYREEE (reference sequence). The V gene lost 1 base and the J gene lost 5 bases, with 9 bases spanning the gap. The CDR3 spans 13 residues. The CDR3 DNA reads as TGTGCCAGCAGCTTGTCTCCGCAGGAGACCCAGTACTTC. This encodes CASSLSPQETQYF. The full variable domain, completed using reference TRBV5-4 and TRBJ2-5, is ETGVTQSPTHLIKTRGQQVTLRCSSQSGHNTVSWYQQALGQGPQFIFQYYREEENGRGNFPPRFSGLQFPNYSSELNVNALELDDSALYLCASSLSPQETQYFGPGTRLLVL.

V is TRBV14 and J is TRBJ2-2; D might be TRBD1 (5 bases). Per germline, CDR1 SGHDN and CDR2 FVKESK. V was shortened by 6 bases and J by 5 bases, with 13 bases between the two germline ends. This CDR3 is built from 14 residues. Here the CDR3 DNA reads TGTGCCAGCAGTTTAGCCCCAGGGACCGGGGAGCTGTTTTTT. Translation gives CASSLAPGTGELFF.

The rearrangement joins TRBV21-1 to TRBJ1-5; the table names TRBD1, a call not compared with the DNA. TRBV21-1 is described as a pseudogene. The CDR3 spans 18 residues. The CDR3 is CASSKAGQGEESNQPQHF. The DNA for the CDR3 is TGTGCCAGCAGCAAAGCAGGACAGGGTGAGGAGAGCAATCAGCCCCAGCATTTT.

V gene TRBV27 combines with J gene TRBJ2-7; perhaps TRBD1 as D (6 bases). Germline CDR1 MNHEY, CDR2 SMNVEV (reference sequence). The ends were cut back, 1 base at V and 7 bases at J, with 17 bases in the middle. The CDR3 runs 15 residues. The CDR3: CASSLLGTPDVEQYF. CDR3 sequence (DNA): TGTGCCAGCAGTTTATTAGGGACACCTGACGTAGAGCAGTACTTC.

V and J are TRBV6-5 and TRBJ2-5, with 12 nucleotides matching TRBD1. This CDR3 comprises 15 residues. The junction had 8 bases not matched to a gene; V was cut back by 6 bases and J by 6 bases. From germline, CDR1 is MNHEY and CDR2 SVGAGI. The CDR3 coding sequence is TGTGCCAGCAGCACCGGGACAGGGGGCGGAAAGACCCAGTACTTC. It yields the protein CASSTGTGGGKTQYF.

This chain links TRBV5-1 with TRBJ2-2; 10 positions agree with TRBD1. The V segment lost 4 bases and the J segment 6 bases; nucleotides outside the gene matches: 6. CDR3 length equals 15 residues. Germline V gene data show CDR1 as SGHRS and CDR2 as YFSETQ. CDR3 sequence: CASSHRQGASGELFF. CDR3 in DNA: TGCGCCAGCAGCCACCGACAGGGGGCATCCGGGGAGCTGTTTTTT.

This clone was observed once. The V call is TRBV2, the J call TRBJ1-4; the D gene is possibly TRBD1 (5 bases). Trimming removed 7 bases at V and 5 bases at J, with 14 bases between. Germline assignment: CDR1 SNHLY and CDR2 FYNNEI. The length of the CDR3 is 14 residues. The CDR3 protein is CASTWGRTNEKLFF. CDR3 DNA: TGTGCCAGCACCTGGGGGAGGACCAATGAAAAACTGTTTTTT. Full variable domain (missing parts from reference TRBV2 and TRBJ1-4): EPEVTQTPSHQVTQMGQEVILRCVPISNHLYFYWYRQILGQKVEFLVSFYNNEISEKSEIFDDQFSVERPDGSNFTLKIRSTKLEDSAMYFCASTWGRTNEKLFFGSGTQLSVL.